These 10 T cell receptor beta chains were all obtained from the same sample, sequenced in a study of T-cell memory formation after mild COVID-19. TCRdb used MiXCR to reprocess the 5' RACE reads, holding one entry per CDR3 protein. Here the sample spans a few hundred thousand distinct CDR3 sequences, 20% to 25% being singletons. The specimen sequenced was PBMCs or a T cell subset sorted from them (not recorded which). The receptor set was obtained from an adult woman who had mild COVID-19 (a few samples of this study predate the infection). Cell type and time point are not known.

V and J are TRBV5-4 and TRBJ1-2; 10 nucleotides align to TRBD1. CDR1 and CDR2 from the germline V gene are SGHNT and YYREEE (reference sequence). V lost 2 bases, J lost 4 bases, and 5 bases stayed unmatched. The CDR3 is 15 amino acids. The CDR3 reads CASSFAGQGLYGYTF. CDR3 coding DNA: TGTGCCAGCAGCTTCGCGGGACAGGGGCTCTATGGCTACACCTTC.

The count of this clonotype is one. The CDR3 here is CASSPRGTGGDTEAFF. DNA for the CDR3: TGTGCCAGCTCACCCCGTGGGACAGGGGGGGACACTGAAGCTTTCTTT. This rearrangement joins TRBV18 to TRBJ1-1; 11 bases agree with TRBD1. J was trimmed by 3 bases and V by 3 bases; bases with no gene match: 6. Germline-derived CDR1 and CDR2 are KGHSH and LQKENI. This CDR3 is built from 16 residues.

The sample holds a few counts of this clonotype. The genes are TRBV19 and TRBJ1-1; no firm D call. This CDR3 spans 14 amino acids. Germline CDR1 and CDR2: LNHDA and SQIVND (reference sequence). Trimming cost V 1 base and J 2 bases, with 8 bases left between them. The CDR3 nucleotides are TGTGCCAGTAGTATAGGGGTTCGTAACACTGAAGCTTTCTTT. Amino acid sequence: CASSIGVRNTEAFF.

V and J are TRBV7-9 and TRBJ1-2, with TRBD1 identical over 8 bases. The V segment lost 6 bases and the J segment 8 bases; nucleotides outside the gene matches: 8. Germline values: CDR1 SEHNR, CDR2 FQNEAQ (reference sequence). The CDR3 contains 13 residues. CDR3 coding DNA: TGTGCCAGCAGTTCGACAGGGGACGGAGGCTACACCTTC. Its translation is CASSSTGDGGYTF. Full variable domain (outside the CDR3, taken from reference TRBV7-9 and TRBJ1-2): DTGVSQNPRHKITKRGQNVTFRCDPISEHNRLYWYRQTLGQGPEFLTYFQNEAQLEKSRLLSDRFSAERPKGSFSTLEIQRTEQGDSAMYLCASSSTGDGGYTFGSGTRLTVV.

J is TRBJ1-4 and V is TRBV18; D is unclear. The CDR3 contains 16 residues. Looked up from germline, CDR1 is KGHSH and CDR2 is LQKENI. V was trimmed by 3 bases and J by 4 bases, leaving 15 bases between them. The CDR3 is CASSPVSFGRNEKLFF. The CDR3, as DNA: TGTGCCAGCTCACCTGTATCTTTCGGACGTAATGAAAAACTGTTTTTT.

The rearrangement links TRBV18 to TRBJ2-1; TRBD2 matches 10 bases. V lost 4 bases, J lost 4 bases, and 4 bases stayed unmatched. Germline-derived CDR1 and CDR2 are KGHSH and LQKENI. This CDR3 has 15 residues. CDR3 sequence (DNA): TGTGCCAGCTCACGAAGCGGGGGGGGATACAATGAGCAGTTCTTC. This translates into CASSRSGGGYNEQFF.

This chain joins TRBV12-3 or TRBV12-4 and TRBJ2-7; possibly TRBD1 or TRBD2 for D (5 bases each). Trimming removed 5 bases at V and 2 bases at J, with 16 bases between. This CDR3 comprises 15 residues. The CDR3 DNA reads TGTGCCAGCAGTCACCCCCCCGGGACCCCCTACGAGCAGTACTTC. It translates to CASSHPPGTPYEQYF.

The chain has TRBV11-2 and TRBJ2-1; possible D gene TRBD1, 5 bases. Trimming removed 1 base at V and 3 bases at J, with 13 bases between. The CDR3 spans 16 residues. Germline V gene lookup returns CDR1 SGHAT and CDR2 FQNNGV. CDR3 coding DNA: TGTGCCAGCAGCTTAGCAGCAGGGATGAGCTACAATGAGCAGTTCTTC. Its protein product is CASSLAAGMSYNEQFF.

This clonotype was seen a handful of times. The J gene is TRBJ1-3, the V gene TRBV25-1; possible D gene TRBD1, 5 bases. CDR3 length equals 15 residues. The V end was cut by 1 base, the J end by 3 bases, with 10 bases between. The germline gives CDR1 MGHDK, CDR2 SYGVNS. DNA of the CDR3: TGTGCCAGCAGTGAATCGGGGGTCATTGGAAACACCATATATTTT. Encoded protein: CASSESGVIGNTIYF.

The chain combines TRBV3-1 with TRBJ1-1; TRBD1 is a possible D gene (6 bases). The CDR3 has 16 residues. Trimming removed 3 bases from V and 0 bases from J, with 14 bases in between. CDR1 is LGHDT, CDR2 YNNKEL, per germline (reference sequence). CDR3 region: CASSQAGEPMNTEAFF. The CDR3 DNA reads as TGTGCCAGCAGCCAGGCAGGGGAACCTATGAACACTGAAGCTTTCTTT.